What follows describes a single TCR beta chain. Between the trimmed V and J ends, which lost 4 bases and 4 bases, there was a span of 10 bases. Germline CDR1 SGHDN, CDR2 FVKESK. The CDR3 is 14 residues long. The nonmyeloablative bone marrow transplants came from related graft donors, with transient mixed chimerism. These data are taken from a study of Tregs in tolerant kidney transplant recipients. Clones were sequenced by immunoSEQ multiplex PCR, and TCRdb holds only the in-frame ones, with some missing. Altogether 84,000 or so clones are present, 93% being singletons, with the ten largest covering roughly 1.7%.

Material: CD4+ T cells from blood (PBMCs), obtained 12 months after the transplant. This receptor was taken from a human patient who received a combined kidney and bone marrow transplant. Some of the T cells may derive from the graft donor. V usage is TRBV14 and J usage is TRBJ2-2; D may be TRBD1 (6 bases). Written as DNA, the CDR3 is TGTGCCAGCAGCCGGAACAGGGTCACCGGGGAGCTGTTTTTT. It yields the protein CASSRNRVTGELFF. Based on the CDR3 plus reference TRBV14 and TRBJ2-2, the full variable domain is EAGVTQFPSHSVIEKGQTVTLRCDPISGHDNLYWYRRVMGKEIKFLLHFVKESKQDESGMPNNRFLAERTGGTYSTLKVQPAELEDSGVYFCASSRNRVTGELFFGEGSRLTVL.